These 8 T cell receptor beta chains were all obtained from the same sample, sequenced in a study of Ad26.COV2.S vaccination and SARS-CoV-2 variants. Only in-frame clones appear in the TCRdb table, and some are missing; sequencing was by immunoSEQ multiplex PCR. The sample records around 380,000 clones, less than 90% being singletons. This sample's treatment: roughly 20 received Ad26.COV2.S at low or high dose, single or two shots; about 5 received placebo; per-sample allocation not given. The samples date from day 63 after the first vaccine or placebo injection. The sample in question was peripheral blood, obtained in a trial of Ad26.COV2.S vaccine versus placebo. These receptors were collected from a person between 18 and 60 years old who received the Ad26.COV2.S COVID-19 vaccine or a placebo.

A single count supports this clone. The V call is TRBV5-1, the J call TRBJ2-7, with unresolved D. V was cut by 9 bases and J by 1 base, with 17 bases left in between. CDR3 length equals 14 residues. In germline, CDR1 is SGHRS, CDR2 YFSETQ. This CDR3 is CATHSGPESYEQYF. Written as DNA, the CDR3 is TGCGCCACCCACTCCGGGCCGGAGTCCTACGAGCAGTACTTC.

The chain combines TRBV21-1 with TRBJ1-1. TRBV21-1 is deemed a pseudogene. CDR3 length: 16 amino acids. The CDR3, as DNA: TGTGCCAGCAGCAAATGGTCCAGGAGGGGGAACACTGAAGCTTTCTTT. Translating it yields CASSKWSRRGNTEAFF.

This clone was recorded only once. V is TRBV12-3 or TRBV12-4 and J is TRBJ1-1, with a possible D match to TRBD1 (5 bases). Trimming pared 6 bases from V and 13 bases from J, leaving 18 bases between. The CDR3 has 12 amino acids. The CDR3 reads CASRSRDRRGFF. The CDR3 nucleotides read TGTGCCAGCAGGAGCCGGGACCGACGAGGTTTCTTT.

This chain links TRBV13 with TRBJ2-2; 11 bases fit TRBD1. With V trimmed by 5 bases and J by 4 bases, 6 bases remained unmatched. The CDR3 runs 16 residues. Germline loops: CDR1 PRHDT, CDR2 FYEKMQ (reference sequence). CDR3 nucleotide sequence: TGTGCCAGCAGCCCCCGGACAGGGGGCGTCACCGGGGAGCTGTTTTTT. It translates to CASSPRTGGVTGELFF.

This chain links TRBV4-1 with TRBJ2-5, with 9 bases identical to TRBD1. Trimming at V came to 3 bases and at J to 6 bases, leaving 5 bases not matched to a gene. There are 14 residues in the CDR3. Germline V gives CDR1 MGHRA, CDR2 YSYEKL. As DNA, the CDR3 is TGCGCCAGCAGCCAGACAGGGGGAACACAGACCCAGTACTTC. This translates into CASSQTGGTQTQYF.

The V gene is TRBV2, the J gene TRBJ1-4; a possible D gene is TRBD1 (5 bases). This CDR3 is built from 12 residues. CDR1 is SNHLY, CDR2 FYNNEI, per germline. V was pared by 3 bases and J by 7 bases, with 6 bases between. In nucleotides, the CDR3 is TGTGCCAGCAGTGAGAGGGGTGAAAAACTGTTTTTT. It yields the protein CASSERGEKLFF.

In this sample, this clone turned up a few times. V and J are TRBV7-8 and TRBJ1-2; 9 bases fit TRBD1. V lost 2 bases to trimming and J lost 7 bases; unmatched junction nucleotides: 23. The CDR3 has 20 residues. CDR1 SGHVS and CDR2 FQNEAQ come from the germline V gene. The CDR3 here is CASSLLGPRQGDPRRFGYTF. DNA for the CDR3: TGTGCCAGCAGCTTACTAGGACCCCGACAGGGGGATCCGCGTCGTTTTGGCTACACCTTC. The entire variable domain, with the rest obtained from reference TRBV7-8 and TRBJ1-2, is as follows: GAGVSQSPRYKVAKRGQDVALRCDPISGHVSLFWYQQALGQGPEFLTYFQNEAQLDKSGLPSDRFFAERPEGSVSTLKIQRTQQEDSAVYLCASSLLGPRQGDPRRFGYTFGSGTRLTVV.

The chain joins TRBV5-1 to TRBJ2-1; TRBD1 agrees at 7 bases. The germline V gene encodes CDR1 SGHRS and CDR2 YFSETQ. This CDR3 contains 14 residues. After removal of 0 bases from V and 5 bases from J, the junction contained 2 bases not matched to a gene. CDR3 residues: CASSLAGTDNEQFF. The CDR3 region has the DNA TGCGCCAGCAGCTTGGCCGGGACAGACAATGAGCAGTTCTTC.